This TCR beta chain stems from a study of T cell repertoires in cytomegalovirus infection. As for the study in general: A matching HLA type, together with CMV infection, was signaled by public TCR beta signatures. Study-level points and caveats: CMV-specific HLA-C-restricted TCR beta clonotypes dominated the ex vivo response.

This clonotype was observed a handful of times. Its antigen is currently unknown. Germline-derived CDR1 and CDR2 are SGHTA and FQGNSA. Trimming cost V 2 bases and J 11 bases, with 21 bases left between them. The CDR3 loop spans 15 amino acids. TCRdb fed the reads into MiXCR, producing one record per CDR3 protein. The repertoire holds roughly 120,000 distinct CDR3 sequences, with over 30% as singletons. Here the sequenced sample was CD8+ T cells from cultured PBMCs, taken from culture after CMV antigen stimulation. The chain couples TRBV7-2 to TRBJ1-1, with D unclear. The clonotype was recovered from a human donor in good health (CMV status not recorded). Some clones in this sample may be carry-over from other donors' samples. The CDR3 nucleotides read TGTGCCAGCAGCTTATATGTAGAGGACGTCCTTCGGGCTTTCTTT. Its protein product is CASSLYVEDVLRAFF.